These 7 T cell receptor beta chains originate from one sample sequenced in a study of CD8 T cells in ankylosing spondylitis. TCRdb reanalysed the 5' RACE reads using MiXCR and keeps one entry per CDR3 protein. Of roughly 90,000 distinct CDR3 sequences in the sample, roughly 10% were seen once. These receptors lack a known antigen. The study, taken as a whole, reports: What appeared characteristic of ankylosing spondylitis blood was a TCR beta motif of eight highly homologous variants.

Sequencing input: blood, either unsorted or a sorted T cell fraction (not recorded which). The receptor set was obtained from a male donor with ankylosing spondylitis.

This clonotype appeared many times. This chain links TRBV7-2 with TRBJ2-1; no clear D. Germline loops: CDR1 SGHTA, CDR2 FQGNSA. The CDR3 loop spans 11 amino acids. Deletions cut 3 bases from V and 8 bases from J, with 5 bases between. The CDR3 coding sequence is TGTGCCAGCAGCTTTCAATATGAGCAGTTCTTC. It encodes CASSFQYEQFF.

The J gene is TRBJ2-5, the V gene TRBV7-2; 8 nucleotides line up with TRBD1. The trim removed 4 bases at V and 2 bases at J, leaving 9 bases unmatched. The germline V gene has CDR1 SGHTA and CDR2 FQGNSA. This CDR3 is 16 amino acids long. The CDR3 nucleotides are TGTGCCAGCAGCTCCGGGACAGGAGGGACTCAAGAGACCCAGTACTTC. Its translation is CASSSGTGGTQETQYF.

This clonotype appeared a few times. This rearrangement joins TRBV12-5 to TRBJ2-1; D is possibly TRBD1 (5 bases). This CDR3 is built from 12 residues. CDR1 is LGHNT and CDR2 is FRNRAP in the germline V gene. The ends were cut back, 8 bases at V and 4 bases at J, with 9 bases in the middle. The CDR3 coding sequence is TGTGCTAGTACGCCAGGGTACAATGAGCAGTTCTTC. It codes for CASTPGYNEQFF.

This clonotype was seen a few times. V and J are TRBV11-2 and TRBJ2-1, with a tentative D call TRBD2 (6 bases). V lost 5 bases and J 1 base, leaving 12 bases between the germline ends. CDR3 length: 15 residues. The germline CDR1 and CDR2 sequences are SGHAT and FQNNGV. The CDR3 nucleotides are TGTGCCAGCAGCCCTATAGCGGAATCCTACAATGAGCAGTTCTTC. Protein product: CASSPIAESYNEQFF.

The rearrangement links TRBV6-5 to TRBJ1-5; no clear D. Looked up from germline, CDR1 is MNHEY and CDR2 is SVGAGI. With 3 bases removed from V and 0 bases from J, the gap between germline ends came to 15 bases. The length of the CDR3 is 17 residues. CDR3 nucleotides: TGTGCCAGCAGTTATTCTACAGCCATCAATAGCAATCAGCCCCAGCATTTT. This codes for CASSYSTAINSNQPQHF.

V and J are TRBV14 and TRBJ2-3, with D unclear. The germline V and J ends were trimmed by 0 bases and 2 bases, with 12 bases remaining between them. Germline-derived CDR1 and CDR2 are SGHDN and FVKESK. The CDR3 covers 16 residues. The CDR3 loop is CASSQDRQINTDTQYF. The DNA of the CDR3 is TGTGCCAGCAGCCAAGACCGGCAGATCAACACAGATACGCAGTATTTT.

As concerns this clonotype: The CDR3 does not end in the conserved phenylalanine or tryptophan, so this is likely a read error. The chain combines TRBV12-3 or TRBV12-4 with TRBJ2-7, with TRBD2 matching over 7 bases. Unmatched junction bases numbered 6, after V lost 6 bases and J lost 4 bases. The CDR3 spans 13 residues. Written as DNA, the CDR3 is TGTGCCAGCAGCCCAGCGGGGTTTTACGAGCAGTACCTC. It specifies CASSPAGFYEQYL.